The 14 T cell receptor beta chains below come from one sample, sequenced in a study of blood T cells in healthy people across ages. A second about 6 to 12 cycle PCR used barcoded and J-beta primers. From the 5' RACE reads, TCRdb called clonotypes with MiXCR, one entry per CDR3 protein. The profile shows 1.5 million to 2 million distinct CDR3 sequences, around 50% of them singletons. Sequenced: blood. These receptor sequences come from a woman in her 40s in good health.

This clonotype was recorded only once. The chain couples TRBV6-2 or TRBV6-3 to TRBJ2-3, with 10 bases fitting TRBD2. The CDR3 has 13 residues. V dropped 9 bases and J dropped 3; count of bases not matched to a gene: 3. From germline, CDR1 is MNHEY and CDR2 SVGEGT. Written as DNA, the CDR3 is TGTGCCAGTTATAGCGGGGGGACAGATACGCAGTATTTT. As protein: CASYSGGTDTQYF.

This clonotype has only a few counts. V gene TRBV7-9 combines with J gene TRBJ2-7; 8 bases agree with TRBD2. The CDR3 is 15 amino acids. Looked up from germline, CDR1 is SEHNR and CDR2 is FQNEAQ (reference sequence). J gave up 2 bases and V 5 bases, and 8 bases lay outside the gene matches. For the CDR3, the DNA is TGTGCCAGCAGCAGACCTTCGGGAGGGGCCTACGAGCAGTACTTC. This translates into CASSRPSGGAYEQYF.

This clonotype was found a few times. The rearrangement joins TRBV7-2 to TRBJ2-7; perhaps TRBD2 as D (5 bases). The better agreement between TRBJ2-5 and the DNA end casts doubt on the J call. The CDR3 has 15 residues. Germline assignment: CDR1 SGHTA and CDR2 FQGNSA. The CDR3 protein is CASSEQSGSLRTQYF. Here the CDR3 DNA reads TGTGCCAGCAGCGAACAATCGGGGAGCCTCCGGACCCAGTACTTC.

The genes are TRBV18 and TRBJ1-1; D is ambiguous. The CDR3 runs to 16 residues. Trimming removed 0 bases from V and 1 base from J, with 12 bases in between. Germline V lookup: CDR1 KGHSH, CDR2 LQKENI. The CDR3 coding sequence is TGTGCCAGCTCACCACCGCCGATGGTCAAGAACACTGAAGCTTTCTTT. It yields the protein CASSPPPMVKNTEAFF.

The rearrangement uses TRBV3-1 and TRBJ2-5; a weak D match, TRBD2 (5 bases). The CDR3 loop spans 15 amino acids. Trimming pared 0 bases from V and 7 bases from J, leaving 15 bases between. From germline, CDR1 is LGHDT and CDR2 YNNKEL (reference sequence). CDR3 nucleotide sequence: TGTGCCAGCAGCCAAGATCCGGCAGCCCGGGGGACCCAGTACTTC. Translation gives CASSQDPAARGTQYF.

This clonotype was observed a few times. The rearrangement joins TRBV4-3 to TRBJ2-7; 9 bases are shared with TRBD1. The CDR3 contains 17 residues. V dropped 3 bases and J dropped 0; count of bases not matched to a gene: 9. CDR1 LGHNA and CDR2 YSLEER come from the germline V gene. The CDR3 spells CASSHRRTGESSYEQYF. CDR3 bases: TGCGCCAGCAGCCACCGCAGGACAGGGGAAAGCTCCTACGAGCAGTACTTC.

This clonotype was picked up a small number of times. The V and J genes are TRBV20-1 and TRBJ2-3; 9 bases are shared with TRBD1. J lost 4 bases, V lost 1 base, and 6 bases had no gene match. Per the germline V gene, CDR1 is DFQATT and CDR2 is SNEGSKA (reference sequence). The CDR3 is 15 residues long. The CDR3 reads CSARAGGQGPDTQYF. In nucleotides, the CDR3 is TGCAGTGCTAGAGCCGGGGGACAGGGTCCAGATACGCAGTATTTT.

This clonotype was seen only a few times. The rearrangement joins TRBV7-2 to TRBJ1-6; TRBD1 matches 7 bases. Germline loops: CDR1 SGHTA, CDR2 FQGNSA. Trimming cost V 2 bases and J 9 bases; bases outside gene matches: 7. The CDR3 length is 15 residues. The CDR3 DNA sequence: TGTGCCAGCAGCTTATGGGAGGGGGCGGTTTCACCCCTCCACTTT. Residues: CASSLWEGAVSPLHF.

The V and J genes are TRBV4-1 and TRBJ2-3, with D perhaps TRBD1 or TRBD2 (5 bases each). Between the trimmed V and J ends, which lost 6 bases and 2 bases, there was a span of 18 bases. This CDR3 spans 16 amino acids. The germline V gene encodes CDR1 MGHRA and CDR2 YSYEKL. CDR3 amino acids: CASSRLTGPPTDTQYF. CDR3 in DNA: TGCGCCAGCAGTCGACTAACGGGGCCTCCCACAGATACGCAGTATTTT.

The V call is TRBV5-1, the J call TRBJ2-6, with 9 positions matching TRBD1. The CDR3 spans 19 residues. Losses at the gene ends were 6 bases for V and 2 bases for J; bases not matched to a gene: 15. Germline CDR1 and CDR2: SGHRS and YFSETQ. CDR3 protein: CASNPDIWTGVAGANVLTF. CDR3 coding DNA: TGCGCCAGCAACCCGGACATCTGGACAGGGGTTGCTGGGGCCAACGTCCTGACTTTC.

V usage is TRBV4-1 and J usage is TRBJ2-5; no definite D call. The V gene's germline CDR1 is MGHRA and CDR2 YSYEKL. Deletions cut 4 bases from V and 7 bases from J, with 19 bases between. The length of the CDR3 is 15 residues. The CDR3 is CASSPAGTSGGTQYF. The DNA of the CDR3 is TGCGCCAGCAGCCCTGCAGGTACCTCGGGCGGGACCCAGTACTTC.

CDR3: CASSPSVASGANVLTF. The CDR3 bases are TGTGCCAGCAGCCCAAGTGTTGCCTCTGGGGCCAACGTCCTGACTTTC. The chain employs TRBV4-2 and TRBJ2-6, with D unclear. There are 16 residues in the CDR3. V was clipped by 4 bases and J by 0 bases, with 10 bases between them. Germline V gene data show CDR1 as LGHNA and CDR2 as YNFKEQ.

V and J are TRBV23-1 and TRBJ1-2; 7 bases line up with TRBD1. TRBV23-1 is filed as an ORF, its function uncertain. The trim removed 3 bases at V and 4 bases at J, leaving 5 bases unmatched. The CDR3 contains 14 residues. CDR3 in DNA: TGCGCCAGCAGTCATCGACAGGGAGTCTATGGCTACACCTTC. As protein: CASSHRQGVYGYTF.

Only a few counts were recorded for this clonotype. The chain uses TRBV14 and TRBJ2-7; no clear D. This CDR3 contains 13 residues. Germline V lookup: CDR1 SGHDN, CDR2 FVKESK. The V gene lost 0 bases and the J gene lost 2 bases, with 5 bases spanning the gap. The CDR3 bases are TGTGCCAGCAGCCAAGAATCGACCTACGAGCAGTACTTC. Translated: CASSQESTYEQYF. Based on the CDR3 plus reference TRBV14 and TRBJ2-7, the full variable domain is EAGVTQFPSHSVIEKGQTVTLRCDPISGHDNLYWYRRVMGKEIKFLLHFVKESKQDESGMPNNRFLAERTGGTYSTLKVQPAELEDSGVYFCASSQESTYEQYFGPGTRLTVT.